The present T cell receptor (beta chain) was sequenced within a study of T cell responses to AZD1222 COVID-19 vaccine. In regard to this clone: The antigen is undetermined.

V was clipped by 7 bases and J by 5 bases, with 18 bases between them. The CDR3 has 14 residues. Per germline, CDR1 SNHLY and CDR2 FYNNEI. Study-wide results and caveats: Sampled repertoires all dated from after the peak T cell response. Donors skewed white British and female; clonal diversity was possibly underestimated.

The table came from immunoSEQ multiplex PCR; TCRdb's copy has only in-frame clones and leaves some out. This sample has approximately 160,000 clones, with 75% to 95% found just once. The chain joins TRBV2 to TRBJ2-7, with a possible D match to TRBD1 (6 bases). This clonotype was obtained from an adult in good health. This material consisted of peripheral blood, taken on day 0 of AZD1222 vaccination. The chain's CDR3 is CASIRDTGLDEQYF. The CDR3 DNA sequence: TGTGCCAGCATTCGGGACACAGGGCTCGACGAGCAGTACTTC.